A single TCR beta chain is shown here with its context. Its cognate antigen is unknown. Looked up from germline, CDR1 is SGHAT and CDR2 is FQNNGV. The CDR3 length is 16 residues. Deletions cut 3 bases from V and 1 base from J, with 15 bases between. cDNA came from 0.5 to 1 ug RNA primed by random hexamers. The method of amplification for TCR beta CDR3 was immunoSEQ multiplex PCR, covering 54 Vbeta and 13 Jbeta. One entry per CDR3 protein results from TCRdb running MiXCR on the immunoSEQ multiplex PCR reads. The data hold about 130,000 distinct CDR3 sequences, with about 94% observed a single time. The data were taken from a study of CD8 T cells in Susac syndrome. Whole-study results and caveats: The study conceded that its TCR sequencing and HLA analysis involved relatively few individuals.

TCR beta from blood CD8+ and CD4+ T cells was sequenced. In the multiple sclerosis control group, patients were treatment-naive and had stable or active relapsing-remitting disease. This sequence was found in a human donor with multiple sclerosis. Source material: CD4+ T cells from PBMCs. The chain has TRBV11-2 and TRBJ1-2; tentative D call: TRBD1 (5 bases). CDR3 nucleotides: TGTGCCAGCAGCTTGGGCAGGGCGAGGTTTAACTATGGCTACACCTTC. Protein: CASSLGRARFNYGYTF.